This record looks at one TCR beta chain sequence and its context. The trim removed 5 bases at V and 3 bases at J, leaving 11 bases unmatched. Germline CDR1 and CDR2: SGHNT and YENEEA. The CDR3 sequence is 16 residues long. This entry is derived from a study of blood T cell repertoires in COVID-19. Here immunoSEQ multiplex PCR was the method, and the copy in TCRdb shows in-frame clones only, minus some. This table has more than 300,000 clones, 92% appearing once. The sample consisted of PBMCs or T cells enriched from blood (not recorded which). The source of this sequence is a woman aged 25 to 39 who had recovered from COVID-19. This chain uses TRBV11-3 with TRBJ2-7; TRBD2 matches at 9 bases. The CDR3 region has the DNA TGTGCCAGCAGCCTAACCAGTAGCGGGGGACTCTACGAGCAGTACTTC. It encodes CASSLTSSGGLYEQYF. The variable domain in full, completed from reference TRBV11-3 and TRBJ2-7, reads EAGVVQSPRYKIIEKKQPVAFWCNPISGHNTLYWYLQNLGQGPELLIRYENEEAVDDSQLPKDRFSAERLKGVDSTLKIQPAELGDSAVYLCASSLTSSGGLYEQYFGPGTRLTVT.